These 20 T cell receptor beta chains came from one sample sequenced in a study of vaccination and CD4 T cells after COVID-19 (dated by TCRdb to between 2021 and 2024). Library method: PCR. The sequencing machine was an Illumina iSeq 100. DNA from cultured CD4+ T cells was subjected to TCR sequencing with the Oncomine TCR Beta short-read assay at the Johns Hopkins FTIC core. The public sequencing data were trimmed at Q25 with fastp and processed into clonotypes with MiXCR by TCRdb, which kept only in-frame beta chains. CDR3 protein sequences are deduplicated, and each keeps its most common genes and DNA. In this sample the table shows about 20,000 distinct CDR3 sequences, approximately 60% of which occur a single time. Approximately 10% of the sample rests with the top ten. Interpreted using the paper, the treatment or condition label stands for: approximately nine-day PBMC culture with coronavirus spike peptide pools or control peptides (ViraFEST assay).

What these receptors recognize is not known. Material: CD4+ T cells from blood, cultured in vitro. These receptors originate from a human donor who had recovered from COVID-19.

This clonotype rates as medium-sized (0.01 to 0.1%). The chain recombines TRBV2 with TRBJ1-5; TRBD1 agrees at 9 bases. The CDR3 sequence is 15 residues long. Per germline, CDR1 SNHLY and CDR2 FYNNEI. J lost 0 bases, V lost 7 bases, and 4 bases had no gene match. The CDR3 reads CASKGTGFSNQPQHF. The CDR3 DNA reads TGTGCCAGCAAGGGGACAGGGTTTAGCAATCAGCCCCAGCATTTT.

V is TRBV7-9 and J is TRBJ1-2; D unclear. Trimming took off 5 bases at V and 8 bases at J, with 12 bases between the two ends. The CDR3 loop spans 12 amino acids. Germline CDR1 reads SEHNR; CDR2 reads FQNEAQ (reference sequence). The CDR3 loop reads CASSPALRGYTF. Here the CDR3 DNA reads TGTGCCAGCAGCCCCGCCCTCCGGGGCTACACCTTC.

The chain has TRBV7-9 and TRBJ2-1; TRBD2 might be the D (6 bases). V shed 5 bases and J shed 6 bases, with 20 bases lying between them. CDR3 length equals 16 residues. Per germline, CDR1 SEHNR and CDR2 FQNEAQ (reference sequence). In DNA, the CDR3 is TGTGCCAGCAGCCGCGGGGCCTATGCGGCGGGCAATGAGCAGTTCTTC. Its translation: CASSRGAYAAGNEQFF.

In this sample, this clonotype turned up once. The genes are TRBV6-1 and TRBJ2-3, with 7 bases aligning to TRBD1. The CDR3 is 14 residues long. V was pared by 4 bases and J by 3 bases, with 4 bases of the junction left unmatched. The V gene's germline CDR1 is MNHNS and CDR2 SASEGT. The CDR3 spells CASSAKQGTDTQYF. CDR3 in DNA: TGTGCCAGCAGTGCTAAACAGGGGACAGATACGCAGTATTTT.

This chain connects TRBV27 to TRBJ2-3, with 10 nucleotides matching TRBD2. The CDR3 totals 16 residues. Germline trimming cut 5 bases from V and 4 bases from J; bases unmatched to any gene: 9. Germline V gene sequence: CDR1 MNHEY, CDR2 SMNVEV (reference sequence). In nucleotides, the CDR3 is TGTGCCAGCAGTAGGCGTCTAGCGGGAGCCCCAGATACGCAGTATTTT. Residues: CASSRRLAGAPDTQYF.

The V and J genes are TRBV12-3 or TRBV12-4 and TRBJ2-2; TRBD2 aligns across 9 bases. V trimming: 6 bases; J trimming: 5 bases; junction bases outside the gene matches: 7. This CDR3 is built from 15 residues. The CDR3 spells CASRSGSGRTGELFF. In nucleotides, the CDR3 is TGTGCCAGCAGGTCAGGTAGCGGGAGAACCGGGGAGCTGTTTTTT.

V gene TRBV28 combines with J gene TRBJ2-5; D unclear. Germline V gene data show CDR1 as MDHEN and CDR2 as SYDVKM. The CDR3 extends over 12 amino acids. The V gene lost 3 bases and the J gene lost 5 bases, with 7 bases spanning the gap. The CDR3 protein is CASSFVLETQYF. The CDR3 coding sequence is TGTGCCAGCAGTTTTGTTCTTGAGACCCAGTACTTC.

This chain joins TRBV7-9 and TRBJ2-3; D is ambiguous. Between the trimmed V and J ends, which lost 5 bases and 0 bases, there was a span of 12 bases. The CDR3 sequence is 15 residues long. Germline CDR1 reads SEHNR; CDR2 reads FQNEAQ (reference sequence). This CDR3 reads CASSLFASSTDTQYF. The CDR3 DNA reads as TGTGCCAGCAGCCTCTTCGCCAGTAGCACAGATACGCAGTATTTT. The variable domain in full, with the rest retrieved from reference TRBV7-9 and TRBJ2-3, is DTGVSQNPRHKITKRGQNVTFRCDPISEHNRLYWYRQTLGQGPEFLTYFQNEAQLEKSRLLSDRFSAERPKGSFSTLEIQRTEQGDSAMYLCASSLFASSTDTQYFGPGTRLTVL.

The V gene is TRBV6-2 or TRBV6-3, the J gene TRBJ2-1; D not resolved. This CDR3 spans 16 amino acids. Germline V gene sequence: CDR1 MNHEY, CDR2 SVGEGT. V lost 2 bases and J lost 0, with 11 bases in between. In DNA, the CDR3 is TGTGCCAGCAGTTACGGTGGGCTGACCTCCTACAATGAGCAGTTCTTC. The encoded protein is CASSYGGLTSYNEQFF.

As for this clonotype: An end of the junction differs from the germline gene, which may be a read error. This chain's CDR3 is CVSSLDAGQPAF. In DNA, the CDR3 is TGTGTCAGCAGCTTAGATGCGGGACAACCTGCCTTC. The V and J genes are TRBV7-2 and TRBJ2-1; tentatively, D is TRBD1 or TRBD2 (6 bases each). Germline V gene sequence: CDR1 SGHTA, CDR2 FQGNSA. The CDR3 runs to 12 residues.

V is TRBV6-5 and J is TRBJ1-3; TRBD1 agrees at 7 bases. The CDR3 has 15 residues. Germline loops: CDR1 MNHEY, CDR2 SVGAGI. V shed 0 bases, J shed 7 bases, and the junction held 6 bases outside the gene matches. CDR3 amino acids: CASSYSWAGGNTIYF. The CDR3, as DNA: TGTGCCAGCAGTTACTCATGGGCAGGGGGGAACACCATATATTTT.

The chain joins TRBV20-1 to TRBJ2-1; D ambiguous. V was pared by 0 bases and J by 5 bases, with 17 bases between. The germline V gene encodes CDR1 DFQATT and CDR2 SNEGSKA (reference sequence). The CDR3 extends over 16 amino acids. In DNA, the CDR3 is TGCAGTGCTAGAGAAAGTAGGACCCCAATCAACAATGAGCAGTTCTTC. Translating gives CSARESRTPINNEQFF.

Only a few counts were recorded for this clonotype. The rearrangement joins TRBV14 to TRBJ1-6; a possible D gene is TRBD1 (5 bases). V was pared by 3 bases and J by 10 bases, with 13 bases between. The CDR3 is made up of 14 amino acids. Per the germline V gene, CDR1 is SGHDN and CDR2 is FVKESK. This CDR3 reads CASSHPREGSPLHF. DNA for the CDR3: TGTGCCAGCAGCCATCCCAGGGAAGGCTCACCCCTCCACTTT.

The chain recombines TRBV11-3 with TRBJ2-7; D ambiguous. The V and J ends lost 5 bases and 2 bases respectively, with 4 bases between them. Germline loops: CDR1 SGHNT, CDR2 YENEEA. The CDR3 runs 11 residues. The CDR3 region is CASSGAYEQYF. CDR3 coding DNA: TGTGCCAGCAGCGGAGCCTACGAGCAGTACTTC.

V usage is TRBV12-3 or TRBV12-4 and J usage is TRBJ1-1, with 11 bases matching TRBD1. The trim removed 4 bases at V and 1 base at J, leaving 8 bases unmatched. The CDR3 runs to 17 residues. The CDR3 is CASSSRTGGVRNTEAFF. CDR3 nucleotide sequence: TGTGCCAGCAGTTCCAGGACAGGGGGCGTCAGGAACACTGAAGCTTTCTTT.

A few counts support this clonotype. V is TRBV20-1 and J is TRBJ1-2; D is unresolved. The CDR3 consists of 12 residues. V shed 3 bases and J shed 3 bases, with 8 bases lying between them. The germline CDR1 and CDR2 sequences are DFQATT and SNEGSKA (reference sequence). CDR3 nucleotides: TGCAGTGCTAGGATGCCTGACTATGGCTACACCTTC. This sequence encodes CSARMPDYGYTF.

The genes are TRBV7-2 and TRBJ1-1; no clear D gene. The CDR3 length is 13 residues. CDR1 is SGHTA and CDR2 is FQGNSA in the germline V gene. The V gene lost 5 bases and the J gene lost 3 bases, with 10 bases spanning the gap. In DNA, the CDR3 is TGTGCCAGCAGCATTGGACTCGACACTGAAGCTTTCTTT. Protein: CASSIGLDTEAFF. The full variable domain, with the rest looked up from reference TRBV7-2 and TRBJ1-1, is GAGVSQSPSNKVTEKGKDVELRCDPISGHTALYWYRQSLGQGLEFLIYFQGNSAPDKSGLPSDRFSAERTGGSVSTLTIQRTQQEDSAVYLCASSIGLDTEAFFGQGTRLTVV.

The table lists this clonotype with a few counts. The rearrangement links TRBV7-2 to TRBJ2-7; the match to TRBD2 covers 12 bases. CDR1 SGHTA and CDR2 FQGNSA come from the germline V gene. The CDR3 is 18 amino acids. The V segment lost 1 base and the J segment 3 bases; nucleotides outside the gene matches: 10. The CDR3 coding sequence is TGTGCCAGCAGCTTAGTAAACCCTAGCGGGGGGGATTACTACGAGCAGTACTTC. Protein product: CASSLVNPSGGDYYEQYF.

As for this clonotype: The junction differs from germline at one of its ends, possibly a read error. The genes are TRBV10-3 and TRBJ2-3, with D tentatively TRBD1 (5 bases). Germline loops: CDR1 ENHRY, CDR2 SYGVKD. The CDR3 length is 14 residues. The CDR3 nucleotides are TGTGCCATAAGTGAAGGGGCGCGGACAGATACGCAGTATTTT. Amino acid sequence: CAISEGARTDTQYF.

This clonotype has only a few counts. The chain combines TRBV20-1 with TRBJ1-2; D not resolved. Germline lookup yields CDR1 DFQATT and CDR2 SNEGSKA (reference sequence). V gave up 6 bases and J gave up 8 bases, with 13 bases separating them. The CDR3 covers 11 residues. CDR3 sequence: CSARGSGGYTF. CDR3 sequence (DNA): TGCAGTGCGCGCGGTTCGGGAGGCTACACCTTC.